The 3 T cell receptor beta chains given below trace back to one sample, sequenced in a study of blood T cell repertoires in COVID-19. Repertoires were generated with immunoSEQ multiplex PCR, while TCRdb's copy carries only in-frame clones and drops some. Here the sample spans 250,000 to 350,000 clones, around 89% being singletons. Input material: peripheral blood. All receptors come from a man aged 18 to 30 who had recovered from COVID-19.

The chain has TRBV10-3 and TRBJ1-1, with a possible D match to TRBD1 (5 bases). The V and J ends lost 8 bases and 5 bases respectively, with 15 bases between them. This CDR3 has 13 amino acids. The germline V gene encodes CDR1 ENHRY and CDR2 SYGVKD. CDR3 DNA: TGTGCCATCGCCGGACTGGGGGGTACTGAAGCTTTCTTT. Protein sequence: CAIAGLGGTEAFF.

The CDR3 DNA is TGTGCCAGCAGCTTAGTCGGGACAGGTTACTACGAGCAGTACTTC. Amino acids: CASSLVGTGYYEQYF. The chain employs TRBV7-8 and TRBJ2-7; 8 bases align to TRBD1. Germline lookup yields CDR1 SGHVS and CDR2 FQNEAQ. J lost 3 bases, V lost 1 base, and 5 bases had no gene match. The CDR3 sequence is 15 residues long.

The chain carries TRBV20-1 and TRBJ2-2; D may be TRBD2 (5 bases). Trimming took 4 bases from V and 6 from J, leaving 6 bases between them. The CDR3 extends over 11 amino acids. Germline V gene lookup returns CDR1 DFQATT and CDR2 SNEGSKA (reference sequence). CDR3 sequence reads: CSAILAGELFF. The CDR3 nucleotides read TGCAGTGCTATACTAGCCGGGGAGCTGTTTTTT.